The 8 T cell receptor beta chains reported below all come from one sample, sequenced in a study of blood T cell repertoires in COVID-19. Some clones are missing from TCRdb's copy, which holds only in-frame ones; the method was immunoSEQ multiplex PCR. In the table there are about 40,000 clones, about four fifths of which are singletons. Sample: peripheral blood. All receptors derive from a human donor with acute or convalescent COVID-19. The donor label of this sample is uncertain.

The sample holds one count of this clone. V usage is TRBV11-2 and J usage is TRBJ1-1, with 8 bases that match TRBD1. The CDR3 covers 17 residues. The V and J ends lost 5 bases and 1 base, in that order; junction bases with no gene match: 12. Germline lookup yields CDR1 SGHAT and CDR2 FQNNGV. The CDR3 here is CASSQQPAGTGNTEAFF. The CDR3 region has the DNA TGTGCCAGCAGCCAACAGCCGGCCGGGACAGGGAACACTGAAGCTTTCTTT.

In this sample, this clone turned up once. This chain uses TRBV6-6 with TRBJ2-1; D perhaps matches TRBD2 (5 bases). This CDR3 has 14 residues. V lost 11 bases and J 5 bases, leaving 19 bases between the germline ends. In germline, CDR1 is MNHNY, CDR2 SVGAGI (reference sequence). This CDR3 reads CAGGSSFSDNEQFF. In DNA, the CDR3 is TGTGCCGGCGGCTCATCCTTTAGCGACAATGAGCAGTTCTTC.

CDR3: CASTEEGLANTEAFF. The CDR3 DNA follows: TGTGCCAGCACTGAGGAGGGCTTGGCGAACACTGAAGCTTTCTTT. V gene TRBV2 combines with J gene TRBJ1-1, with D uncertain. The CDR3 is 15 amino acids. Germline V CDR1 and CDR2: SNHLY, FYNNEI. V was trimmed by 7 bases and J by 1 base, leaving 16 bases between them.

The chain carries TRBV30 and TRBJ2-3, with D possibly TRBD1 on 6 matching bases. V was pared by 2 bases and J by 5 bases, with 11 bases between. The CDR3 runs 13 residues. Germline V gene sequence: CDR1 GTSNPN, CDR2 SVGIG (reference sequence). DNA of the CDR3: TGTGCCTGGAGTTTACTGGGACAAGATACGCAGTATTTT. The encoded protein is CAWSLLGQDTQYF. The whole variable domain, remainder taken from reference TRBV30 and TRBJ2-3, is SQTIHQWPATLVQPVGSPLSLECTVEGTSNPNLYWYRQAAGRGLQLLFYSVGIGQISSEVPQNLSASRPQDRQFILSSKKLLLSDSGFYLCAWSLLGQDTQYFGPGTRLTVL.

V is TRBV9 and J is TRBJ2-7; 8 bases fit TRBD2. Looked up from germline, CDR1 is SGDLS and CDR2 is YYNGEE. The length of the CDR3 is 14 residues. The V and J ends lost 7 bases and 2 bases, in that order; junction bases with no gene match: 8. The CDR3 loop reads CASGPRTSTYEQYF. The CDR3 nucleotides are TGTGCCAGCGGCCCTCGGACTAGCACCTACGAGCAGTACTTC.

This chain connects TRBV4-1 to TRBJ2-7, with TRBD2 matching over 7 bases. The CDR3 sequence is 14 residues long. The germline CDR1 and CDR2 sequences are MGHRA and YSYEKL. Unmatched junction bases numbered 6, after V lost 5 bases and J lost 2 bases. The CDR3, as DNA: TGCGCCAGCAGCTCAGCGGGACCGACCTACGAGCAGTACTTC. It specifies CASSSAGPTYEQYF.

The rearrangement links TRBV11-2 to TRBJ2-4, with 8 positions matching TRBD1. CDR1 SGHAT and CDR2 FQNNGV come from the germline V gene. CDR3 length: 14 amino acids. Trimming removed 1 base from V and 10 bases from J; junction bases left unmatched: 6. CDR3 amino acids: CASSLARGPRIQYF. CDR3 sequence (DNA): TGTGCCAGCAGCTTAGCCAGGGGGCCGAGAATTCAGTACTTC.

The chain employs TRBV4-1 and TRBJ1-4; 8 nucleotides agree with TRBD1. The CDR3 has 16 residues. CDR1 is MGHRA and CDR2 is YSYEKL in the germline V gene. V trimming: 2 bases; J trimming: 3 bases; junction bases outside the gene matches: 5. In DNA form, the CDR3 reads TGCGCCAGCAGCCAAACCCAGGGACAGGCTAATGAAAAACTGTTTTTT. It codes for CASSQTQGQANEKLFF.